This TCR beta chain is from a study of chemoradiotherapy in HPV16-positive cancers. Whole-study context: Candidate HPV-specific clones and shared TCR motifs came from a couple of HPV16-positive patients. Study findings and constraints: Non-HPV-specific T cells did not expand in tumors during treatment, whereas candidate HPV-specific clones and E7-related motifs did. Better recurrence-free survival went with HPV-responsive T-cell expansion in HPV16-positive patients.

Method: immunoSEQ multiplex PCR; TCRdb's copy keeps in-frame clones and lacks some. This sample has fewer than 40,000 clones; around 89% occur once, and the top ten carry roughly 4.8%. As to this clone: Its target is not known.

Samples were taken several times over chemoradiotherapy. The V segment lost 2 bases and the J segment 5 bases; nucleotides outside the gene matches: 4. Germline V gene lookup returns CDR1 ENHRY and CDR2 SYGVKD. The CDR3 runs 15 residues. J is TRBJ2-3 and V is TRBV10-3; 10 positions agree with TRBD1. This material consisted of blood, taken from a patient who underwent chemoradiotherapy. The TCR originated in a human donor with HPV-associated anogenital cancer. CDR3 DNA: TGTGCCATCAGTGAGACCGACAGGGGGCGAGATACGCAGTATTTT. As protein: CAISETDRGRDTQYF.